Each of the 8 T cell receptor beta chains below was sequenced from the same sample in a study of CD8+CD57+ T cells in acquired aplastic anemia. The template used for profiling TCR beta VDJ and CDR3 was genomic DNA. Each CDR3 protein is one row after TCRdb ran MiXCR on the reads. The data contain some 170,000 distinct CDR3 sequences, roughly 48% of them singletons. Patients included in sequencing had previously demonstrated CD8+CD57+ cell expansion by flow cytometry. The material sequenced was sorted CD4+, CD8+, or CD8+CD57+ T cells (not recorded which) from PBMCs. These TCRs come from a human donor with aplastic anemia.

In its sample, this clonotype was seen a few times. The chain uses TRBV5-5 and TRBJ2-2; weak D call: TRBD1 (7 bases). The CDR3 contains 15 residues. Germline assignment: CDR1 SGHKS and CDR2 YYEKEE (reference sequence). V was clipped by 2 bases and J by 6 bases, with 14 bases between them. Written as DNA, the CDR3 is TGTGCCAGCAGCTTATTTGACAGGGAGGCCGGGGAGCTGTTTTTT. Encoded protein: CASSLFDREAGELFF.

The V call is TRBV19, the J call TRBJ1-1, with 8 nucleotides matching TRBD1. Trimming cost V 7 bases and J 2 bases; bases outside gene matches: 9. The CDR3 covers 15 residues. The germline V gene has CDR1 LNHDA and CDR2 SQIVND (reference sequence). CDR3 sequence reads: CASTPTGARNTEAFF. CDR3 in DNA: TGTGCCAGTACTCCGACAGGGGCGAGAAACACTGAAGCTTTCTTT.

A word on this clonotype: Without the conserved terminal phenylalanine or tryptophan, this CDR3 likely stems from a read error. The V gene is TRBV29-1, the J gene TRBJ2-5; TRBD1 agrees at 10 bases. The CDR3 has 14 residues. Germline CDR1 is SQVTM and CDR2 is ANQGSEA. Here the CDR3 DNA reads TGCAACGTGGGGGGAGACAGGGGGCGTGAGACCCAGTACCTC. As protein: CNVGGDRGRETQYL.

This clonotype was seen at least ten times. V usage is TRBV6-1 and J usage is TRBJ1-4; TRBD1 matches 9 bases. CDR3 size: 14 residues. Germline V gene data show CDR1 as MNHNS and CDR2 as SASEGT. The J segment lost 8 bases and the V segment lost 4 bases, leaving 5 bases of the junction unmatched. This CDR3 is CASSGGTGKEKLFF. For the CDR3, the DNA is TGTGCCAGCAGTGGGGGGACAGGGAAAGAAAAACTGTTTTTT.

The gene calls are TRBV9 and TRBJ2-2; D is undetermined. The CDR3 is made up of 12 amino acids. The V and J ends lost 5 bases and 9 bases respectively, with 11 bases between them. Germline V lookup: CDR1 SGDLS, CDR2 YYNGEE. The DNA for the CDR3 is TGTGCCAGCAGTCGTAGTGACCGGGAGCTGTTTTTT. This codes for CASSRSDRELFF.

V and J are TRBV7-9 and TRBJ2-7; D may be TRBD1 (6 bases). The V and J ends lost 3 bases and 6 bases respectively, with 15 bases between them. The CDR3 totals 14 residues. The germline CDR1 and CDR2 sequences are SEHNR and FQNEAQ (reference sequence). The CDR3 reads CASSLDPGAGEQYF. Here the CDR3 DNA reads TGTGCCAGCAGCTTGGATCCAGGGGCAGGCGAGCAGTACTTC.

This clonotype was observed at least ten times. The rearrangement joins TRBV5-1 to TRBJ1-5; TRBD1 matches at 7 bases. The length of the CDR3 is 13 residues. V shed 4 bases and J 5 bases; nucleotides not matched to a gene: 3. Germline lookup yields CDR1 SGHRS and CDR2 YFSETQ. The CDR3 is CASSIGQDQPQHF. The CDR3 DNA reads TGCGCCAGCAGCATCGGACAGGATCAGCCCCAGCATTTT.

This clonotype has only a few counts. The V and J genes are TRBV7-3 and TRBJ2-1; D gene uncertain. Germline-derived CDR1 and CDR2 are SGHTA and FQGTGA. The V and J ends lost 3 bases and 7 bases respectively, with 10 bases between them. CDR3 length: 13 residues. Here the CDR3 reads CASSFLKGNEQFF. The CDR3 nucleotides read TGTGCCAGCAGCTTTCTGAAGGGAAATGAGCAGTTCTTC. The entire variable domain, with the rest obtained from reference TRBV7-3 and TRBJ2-1, is as follows: GAGVSQTPSNKVTEKGKYVELRCDPISGHTALYWYRQSLGQGPEFLIYFQGTGAADDSGLPNDRFFAVRPEGSVSTLKIQRTERGDSAVYLCASSFLKGNEQFFGPGTRLTVL.